The entry below describes one TCR beta chain. Produced via immunoSEQ multiplex PCR; TCRdb's table is partial and in-frame only. The sample has 200,000 to 250,000 clones, 80% seen once. This specimen comes from a study of blood T cell repertoires in COVID-19. Study information: Sites in the United States, Italy and Spain provided acute and convalescent COVID-19 samples.

Germline CDR1 is MNHEY and CDR2 is SMNVEV (reference sequence). This CDR3 has 14 amino acids. V gave up 6 bases and J gave up 1 base; unmatched junction bases: 4. Sequencing input: peripheral blood. The genes are TRBV27 and TRBJ2-7; 9 bases line up with TRBD1. The sequence was obtained from a woman aged 65 to 85 with acute or convalescent COVID-19. CDR3 DNA: TGTGCCAGCAGGAGGGACAGGGTTTCCTACGAGCAGTACTTC. Its protein product is CASRRDRVSYEQYF.